Below are 26 T cell receptor beta chains sequenced from a single sample in a study of blood T cell repertoires in COVID-19 (dated by TCRdb to about 2020). The library was generated by the immunoSEQ multiplex PCR assay. The clones in this table, taken by TCRdb from immuneACCESS, are in-frame only. Not every clone is retained; where verified, under half of the shortfall comes from an unresolved V gene, and the cause of the rest is unknown. This sample holds roughly 99,000 clones; 84% were observed only once. The ten largest clonotypes hold over 4% of the sample. Source material: peripheral blood. These receptors were obtained from a human donor in a cohort sampled during active COVID-19.

V usage is TRBV21-1 and J usage is TRBJ2-7; whether TRBD2, the table's D call, matches the DNA was not checked. TRBV21-1 is a recognized pseudogene. The CDR3 loop spans 16 amino acids. The CDR3 here is CARVGSHSPMECEQYV. The CDR3 DNA reads TGTGCCAGAGTAGGAAGCCACTCCCCGATGGAGTGCGAGCAGTACGTC.

The rearrangement links TRBV28 to TRBJ2-5; tentatively, D is TRBD2 (7 bases). Trimming removed 5 bases from V and 5 bases from J, with 21 bases in between. CDR3 length equals 16 residues. CDR1 and CDR2 from the germline V gene are MDHEN and SYDVKM. The CDR3 sequence is CASSQPRDGGRETQYF. DNA for the CDR3: TGTGCCAGCAGTCAACCCCGGGACGGGGGGCGGGAGACCCAGTACTTC.

V gene TRBV28 combines with J gene TRBJ1-3, with D unresolved. The CDR3 totals 12 residues. Germline CDR1 is MDHEN and CDR2 is SYDVKM. V lost 6 bases, J lost 11 bases, and 14 bases lay in between. For the CDR3, the DNA is TGTGCCAGCAGACAGACCTTAGCGCCCATATATTTT. Protein sequence: CASRQTLAPIYF.

J is TRBJ2-7 and V is TRBV3-1 (or the pseudogene TRBV3-2); 10 positions match TRBD1. This CDR3 spans 18 amino acids. The germline V gene encodes CDR1 LGHDT and CDR2 YNNKEL (reference sequence). Trimming cost V 3 bases and J 4 bases; bases outside gene matches: 15. In nucleotides, the CDR3 is TGTGCCAGCAGCCAGCCGTCGTCGAGGGGACAGGGGACTTACGAGCAGTACGTC. Amino acid sequence: CASSQPSSRGQGTYEQYV.

This chain links TRBV28 with TRBJ1-5; 10 bases are a match to TRBD1. CDR3 length: 15 residues. Germline lookup yields CDR1 MDHEN and CDR2 SYDVKM. Unmatched junction bases numbered 12, after V lost 8 bases and J lost 8 bases. The DNA for the CDR3 is TGTGCCAGCGGAATTCCGGGACAGGGGAATAAGCCCCAGCATTTT. This codes for CASGIPGQGNKPQHF.

V and J are TRBV7-9 and TRBJ2-1; 9 bases agree with TRBD2. The CDR3 extends over 16 amino acids. Germline CDR1 and CDR2: SEHNR and FQNEAQ (reference sequence). The V segment lost 5 bases and the J segment 1 base; nucleotides outside the gene matches: 6. The CDR3 loop reads CASSIIAGASYNEQFF. In DNA form, the CDR3 reads TGTGCCAGCAGCATAATAGCGGGAGCTTCCTACAATGAGCAGTTCTTC.

This chain connects TRBV18 to TRBJ2-7; D gene unclear. V was pared by 3 bases and J by 5 bases, with 14 bases between. Per the germline V gene, CDR1 is KGHSH and CDR2 is LQKENI. The CDR3 totals 14 residues. The DNA of the CDR3 is TGTGCCAGCTCACCGACACCGATCGTCGACGAGCAGTACTTC. Its protein product is CASSPTPIVDEQYF.

CDR3 sequence: CASSLVGSGVSTDTQYF. CDR3 in DNA: TGTGCCAGCAGCTTAGTAGGGAGCGGAGTTAGCACAGATACGCAGTATTTT. This chain connects TRBV7-2 to TRBJ2-3; a possible D gene is TRBD2 (5 bases). The ends were cut back, 1 base at V and 0 bases at J, with 14 bases in the middle. There are 17 residues in the CDR3. Looked up from germline, CDR1 is SGHTA and CDR2 is FQGNSA.

The chain employs TRBV5-1 and TRBJ1-3, with a weak D call TRBD1 (6 bases). Germline CDR1 and CDR2: SGHRS and YFSETQ. V was trimmed by 0 bases and J by 0 bases, leaving 13 bases between them. The CDR3 consists of 17 residues. The CDR3 DNA reads as TGCGCCAGCAGCTTGGCCCCGGGACAACTCTCTGGAAACACCATATATTTT. Protein sequence: CASSLAPGQLSGNTIYF.

The chain combines TRBV19 with TRBJ1-5, with 9 bases matching TRBD1. In germline, CDR1 is LNHDA, CDR2 SQIVND (reference sequence). There are 15 residues in the CDR3. Unmatched junction bases numbered 7, after V lost 3 bases and J lost 7 bases. The CDR3 loop reads CASSIDRGWKQPQHF. The DNA for the CDR3 is TGTGCCAGTAGTATTGACAGGGGGTGGAAACAGCCCCAGCATTTT. The full variable domain, completed using reference TRBV19 and TRBJ1-5, is DGGITQSPKYLFRKEGQNVTLSCEQNLNHDAMYWYRQDPGQGLRLIYYSQIVNDFQKGDIAEGYSVSREKKESFPLTVTSAQKNPTAFYLCASSIDRGWKQPQHFGDGTRLSIL.

The rearrangement uses TRBV3-1 (or the pseudogene TRBV3-2) and TRBJ1-6; unclear D gene. The germline V gene has CDR1 LGHDT and CDR2 YNNKEL (reference sequence). Trimming took 6 bases from V and 2 from J, leaving 11 bases between them. The CDR3 sequence is 15 residues long. The CDR3 nucleotides are TGTGCCAGCAGTCCGGCGGCCGCCTATAATTCACCCCTCCACTTT. Its translation: CASSPAAAYNSPLHF.

V is TRBV7-9 and J is TRBJ1-4; the match to TRBD1 covers 9 bases. The V gene end was trimmed by 4 bases and the J gene end by 5 bases; junction bases not matched to a gene: 11. The CDR3 has 17 amino acids. Per germline, CDR1 SEHNR and CDR2 FQNEAQ (reference sequence). This chain's CDR3 is CASSSPGQGSANEKLFF. The DNA of the CDR3 is TGTGCCAGCAGCTCTCCGGGACAGGGATCCGCAAATGAAAAACTGTTTTTT. Based on the CDR3 plus reference TRBV7-9 and TRBJ1-4, the full variable domain is DTGVSQNPRHKITKRGQNVTFRCDPISEHNRLYWYRQTLGQGPEFLTYFQNEAQLEKSRLLSDRFSAERPKGSFSTLEIQRTEQGDSAMYLCASSSPGQGSANEKLFFGSGTQLSVL.

The gene calls are TRBV24-1 and TRBJ2-1, with 7 bases that match TRBD1. The J segment lost 6 bases and the V segment lost 4 bases, leaving 8 bases of the junction unmatched. CDR1 and CDR2 (germline): KGHDR, SFDVKD. CDR3 size: 15 residues. The CDR3 loop reads CATSDHRTGSNEQFF. CDR3 DNA sequence: TGTGCCACCAGTGACCACCGGACAGGATCCAATGAGCAGTTCTTC.

V is TRBV7-2 and J is TRBJ2-1, with 8 bases identical to TRBD2. The CDR3 has 16 amino acids. Germline V lookup: CDR1 SGHTA, CDR2 FQGNSA. V lost 5 bases, J lost 4 bases, and 10 bases stayed unmatched. The CDR3 protein is CASSPEGAGGYNEQFF. CDR3 coding DNA: TGTGCCAGCAGCCCCGAAGGGGCGGGAGGTTACAATGAGCAGTTCTTC.

The CDR3 coding sequence is TGTGCCAGTAGTTCGGGCTATGGCTACACCTTC. Translated: CASSSGYGYTF. V is TRBV19 and J is TRBJ1-2, with D unresolved. Trimming pared 5 bases from V and 4 bases from J, leaving 5 bases between. CDR1 LNHDA and CDR2 SQIVND come from the germline V gene (reference sequence). The CDR3 totals 11 residues.

The chain carries TRBV19 and TRBJ2-1, with 7 bases lining up with TRBD2. The CDR3 is 15 amino acids. Looked up from germline, CDR1 is LNHDA and CDR2 is SQIVND (reference sequence). Trimming removed 1 base from V and 9 bases from J; junction bases left unmatched: 9. The CDR3 sequence: CASSIGTSPASEQFF. The CDR3 DNA is TGTGCCAGTAGTATAGGGACTAGTCCCGCGAGTGAGCAGTTCTTC.

The chain couples TRBV4-3 to TRBJ1-4; 8 nucleotides match TRBD1. Unmatched junction bases numbered 1, after V lost 1 base and J lost 3 bases. The germline V gene has CDR1 LGHNA and CDR2 YSLEER. The CDR3 contains 15 residues. The CDR3 loop reads CASSQGQGSNEKLFF. In DNA, the CDR3 is TGCGCCAGCAGCCAAGGACAGGGGTCTAATGAAAAACTGTTTTTT.

V is TRBV13 and J is TRBJ1-2; tentatively, D is TRBD1 (5 bases). V dropped 0 bases and J dropped 3 bases, with 8 bases sitting between them. Germline CDR1 PRHDT, CDR2 FYEKMQ (reference sequence). The CDR3 is 14 residues long. The chain's CDR3 is CASSLGGGDYGYTF. The CDR3 coding sequence is TGTGCCAGCAGCTTAGGCGGGGGGGACTATGGCTACACCTTC.

The chain employs TRBV11-2 and TRBJ1-1; no firm D call. Trimming stripped 0 bases from V and 1 base from J, with 6 bases between. Germline V gene lookup returns CDR1 SGHAT and CDR2 FQNNGV. This CDR3 contains 14 residues. CDR3 sequence reads: CASSLDRWNTEAFF. The CDR3 nucleotides are TGTGCCAGCAGCTTAGATCGGTGGAACACTGAAGCTTTCTTT.

In this sample, this clone turned up once. J is TRBJ2-2 and V is TRBV7-2, with TRBD2 matching 9 bases. CDR3 length equals 16 residues. With V trimmed by 5 bases and J by 5 bases, 9 bases remained unmatched. Germline assignment: CDR1 SGHTA and CDR2 FQGNSA. The CDR3 is CASSPAGGRVTGELFF. DNA for the CDR3: TGTGCCAGCAGCCCCGCAGGCGGGAGGGTTACCGGGGAGCTGTTTTTT.

CDR3 sequence reads: CASSLDKTYEQYV. CDR3 DNA sequence: TGTGCCAGCAGTCTCGACAAAACCTACGAGCAGTACGTC. The gene calls are TRBV6-2 or TRBV6-3 and TRBJ2-7; D unclear. Germline V CDR1 and CDR2: MNHEY, SVGEGT. This CDR3 has 13 amino acids. V shed 5 bases and J shed 2 bases, with 10 bases lying between them.

This chain uses TRBV7-2 with TRBJ1-2; possible D gene TRBD1, 6 bases. Per germline, CDR1 SGHTA and CDR2 FQGNSA. The CDR3 length is 13 residues. V was pared by 4 bases and J by 4 bases, with 10 bases between. CDR3 DNA sequence: TGTGCCAGCAGCTACCGGACAGCCTATGGCTACACCTTC. It encodes CASSYRTAYGYTF. Based on the CDR3 plus reference TRBV7-2 and TRBJ1-2, the full variable domain is GAGVSQSPSNKVTEKGKDVELRCDPISGHTALYWYRQSLGQGLEFLIYFQGNSAPDKSGLPSDRFSAERTGGSVSTLTIQRTQQEDSAVYLCASSYRTAYGYTFGSGTRLTVV.

This chain links TRBV6-2 or TRBV6-3 with TRBJ2-1; the match to TRBD2 covers 11 bases. Germline loops: CDR1 MNHEY, CDR2 SVGEGT. Germline trimming cut 4 bases from V and 8 bases from J; bases unmatched to any gene: 7. The CDR3 loop spans 15 amino acids. As DNA, the CDR3 is TGTGCCAGCAGTTTACTAGCGGGAGTTTGGTATGAGCAGTTCTTC. This encodes CASSLLAGVWYEQFF.

The chain uses TRBV3-1 (or the pseudogene TRBV3-2) and TRBJ1-5, with TRBD1 matching over 7 bases. The CDR3 is made up of 16 amino acids. Looked up from germline, CDR1 is LGHDT and CDR2 is YNNKEL (reference sequence). The V segment lost 4 bases and the J segment 0 bases; nucleotides outside the gene matches: 6. DNA of the CDR3: TGTGCCAGCAGCCGATCGACAGGGAATAGCAATCAGCCCCAGCATTTT. This codes for CASSRSTGNSNQPQHF.

In DNA, the CDR3 is TGCGCCAGCAGCCAAGATTGGGGGCCCTACGAGCAGTACGTC. This sequence encodes CASSQDWGPYEQYV. The chain has TRBV4-3 and TRBJ2-7; D is possibly TRBD1 (6 bases). Trimming left V 0 bases short and J 2 bases short, with 8 bases between. The CDR3 totals 14 residues. Germline lookup yields CDR1 LGHNA and CDR2 YSLEER.

CDR3 nucleotides: TGTGCCAGCAGCGCCCCAGGACTAGCGGGAGTTCCCCGGGAGCAGTACGTC. Its protein is CASSAPGLAGVPREQYV. The V call is TRBV7-3, the J call TRBJ2-7, with TRBD2 matching over 13 bases. CDR1 and CDR2 (germline): SGHTA, FQGTGA. The CDR3 has 17 amino acids. V lost 5 bases and J lost 7; bases outside the gene matches: 14.